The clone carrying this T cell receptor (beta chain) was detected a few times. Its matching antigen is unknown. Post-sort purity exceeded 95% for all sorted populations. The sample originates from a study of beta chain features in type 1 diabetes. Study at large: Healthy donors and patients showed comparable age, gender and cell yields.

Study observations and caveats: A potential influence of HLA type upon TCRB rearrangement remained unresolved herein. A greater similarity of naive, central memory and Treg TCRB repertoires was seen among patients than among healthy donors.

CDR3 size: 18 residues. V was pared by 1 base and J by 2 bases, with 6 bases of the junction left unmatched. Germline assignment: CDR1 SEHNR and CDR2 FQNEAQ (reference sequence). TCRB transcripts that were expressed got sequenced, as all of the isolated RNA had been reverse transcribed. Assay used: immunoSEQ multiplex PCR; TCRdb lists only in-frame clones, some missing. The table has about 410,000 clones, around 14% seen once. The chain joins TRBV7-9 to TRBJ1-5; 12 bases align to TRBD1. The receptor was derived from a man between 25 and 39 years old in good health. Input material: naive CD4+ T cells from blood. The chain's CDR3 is CASSLDWDRGLGNQPQHF. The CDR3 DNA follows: TGTGCCAGCAGCTTAGATTGGGACAGGGGGCTCGGCAATCAGCCCCAGCATTTT.